The 5 T cell receptor beta chains below all came from one sample that was sequenced in a study of blood T cell repertoires in COVID-19. The table came from immunoSEQ multiplex PCR; TCRdb's copy has only in-frame clones and leaves some out. The sample carries about 350,000 clones, 88% recorded once. Sequencing was carried out using PBMCs or T cells enriched from blood (not recorded which). All receptors derive from a woman in her 30s who had been exposed to COVID-19.

This clone was counted a few times. The V call is TRBV28, the J call TRBJ1-2; possibly TRBD1 for D (5 bases). The CDR3 spans 13 residues. V lost 5 bases and J lost 4, with 11 bases in between. CDR1 and CDR2 from the germline V gene are MDHEN and SYDVKM. CDR3 residues: CASSLTAFYGYTF. The DNA for the CDR3 is TGTGCCAGCAGTCTGACAGCCTTCTATGGCTACACCTTC.

The chain couples TRBV7-6 to TRBJ2-3; 10 bases align to TRBD2. V shed 4 bases and J 4 bases; nucleotides not matched to a gene: 5. Germline values: CDR1 SGHVS, CDR2 FNYEAQ. The CDR3 is made up of 15 amino acids. CDR3 amino acids: CASSSRTSGADTQYF. DNA for the CDR3: TGTGCCAGCAGCTCAAGGACTAGCGGCGCAGATACGCAGTATTTT.

The chain has TRBV28 and TRBJ1-1, with D perhaps TRBD1 (5 bases). CDR3 size: 13 residues. V was clipped by 4 bases and J by 7 bases, with 13 bases between them. CDR1 and CDR2 from the germline V gene are MDHEN and SYDVKM. CDR3 nucleotide sequence: TGTGCCAGCAGTTCAAGGGCGGGGGGTGAAGCTTTCTTT. It is translated as CASSSRAGGEAFF.

The V and J genes are TRBV5-1 and TRBJ2-7, with TRBD1 matching over 8 bases. The CDR3 runs to 16 residues. Per germline, CDR1 SGHRS and CDR2 YFSETQ. Germline trimming cut 0 bases from V and 1 base from J; bases unmatched to any gene: 6. CDR3 DNA sequence: TGCGCCAGCAGCTTGGCAGGGGGCGGAGAGTCCTACGAGCAGTACTTC. Translation gives CASSLAGGGESYEQYF.

The chain joins TRBV28 to TRBJ1-1; the D is unclear. The CDR3 contains 14 residues. Germline loops: CDR1 MDHEN, CDR2 SYDVKM. Trimming removed 3 bases from V and 1 base from J, with 9 bases in between. DNA of the CDR3: TGTGCCAGCAGTTTCCGGCGGCCGAACACTGAAGCTTTCTTT. The encoded protein is CASSFRRPNTEAFF.